This record concerns one T cell receptor (beta chain) sequence. This CDR3 contains 13 residues. V gave up 2 bases and J gave up 13 bases; unmatched junction bases: 5. CDR1 ENHRY and CDR2 SYGVKD come from the germline V gene. Categorization into cohorts depended on clinical history that participants reported. Cohort 3 donors were reported recovered after two negative PCRs, clearance, or symptom resolution. The data stem from a study of blood T cell repertoires in COVID-19. Study overall: COVID-19 samples collected from the United States, Italy and Spain covered acute and convalescent phases. T cells, B-cell-depleted T cells, or PBMCs supplied cDNA or gDNA.

Clones were read by immunoSEQ multiplex PCR, and TCRdb kept only the in-frame ones, dropping some. In the table there are roughly 140,000 clones, around 80% of which are singletons. Sequencing was performed on PBMCs or T cells enriched from blood (not recorded which). This chain links TRBV10-3 with TRBJ1-6, with 7 nucleotides matching TRBD1. The TCR was taken from a man aged 45-65 years who had recovered from COVID-19. The CDR3 DNA is TGTGCCATCAGTGAGGGACAGGCTATGCCCCTCCACTTT. Its translation: CAISEGQAMPLHF.